This record looks at one T cell receptor beta chain sequence and its context. Using unique molecular identifiers, the investigators prepared the TCRbeta library. MiXCR, applied by TCRdb to the PCR reads, yields one record per CDR3 protein. The profile shows about 610,000 distinct CDR3 sequences, over 9.5% of them singletons. Germline V gene sequence: CDR1 MNHEY, CDR2 SVGEGT. The J segment lost 5 bases and the V segment lost 2 bases, leaving 12 bases of the junction unmatched. CDR3 size: 17 residues. This entry belongs to a study of T-cell reconstitution after alpha-beta-depleted transplantation in children.

This chain links TRBV6-2 or TRBV6-3 with TRBJ2-7; 10 bases map to TRBD2. The receptor comes from a human donor who donated a stem cell graft to a child with acute myeloid leukemia. Material: PBMCs from the stem cell graft donor, obtained from the stem cell graft. The CDR3 sequence is CASSYSPLAGDWDEQYF. In nucleotides, the CDR3 is TGTGCCAGCAGTTACAGTCCTCTAGCGGGAGACTGGGACGAGCAGTACTTC.